These 16 T cell receptor beta chains were sequenced from one sample in a study of T cell changes during pregnancy in multiple sclerosis. Data came from immunoSEQ multiplex PCR; TCRdb stores just in-frame clones and leaves some out. The sample carries tens of thousands of clones, approximately 91% recorded once. Sequences were derived from peripheral blood, sampled before pregnancy. All receptors come from a female donor with multiple sclerosis, enrolled in a pregnancy study.

The chain uses TRBV9 and TRBJ2-1; TRBD2 matches at 12 bases. The V gene's germline CDR1 is SGDLS and CDR2 YYNGEE. Trimming took 1 base from V and 6 from J; bases not matched to a gene: 17. The CDR3 has 20 residues. In DNA, the CDR3 is TGTGCCAGCAGCGTATCAACCGACTCAGGACTAGCGGGGATGACCAATGAGCAGTTCTTC. It yields the protein CASSVSTDSGLAGMTNEQFF. Full variable domain (outside the CDR3, taken from reference TRBV9 and TRBJ2-1): DSGVTQTPKHLITATGQRVTLRCSPRSGDLSVYWYQQSLDQGLQFLIQYYNGEERAKGNILERFSAQQFPDLHSELNLSSLELGDSALYFCASSVSTDSGLAGMTNEQFFGPGTRLTVL.

The chain combines TRBV18 with TRBJ1-6; 7 bases fit TRBD1. The V gene's germline CDR1 is KGHSH and CDR2 LQKENI. The CDR3 spans 13 residues. Trimming at V came to 5 bases and at J to 5 bases, leaving 0 bases not matched to a gene. CDR3 protein: CASSDRDNSPLHF. The CDR3 region has the DNA TGTGCCAGCTCAGACAGGGATAATTCACCCCTCCACTTT.

The chain recombines TRBV6-5 with TRBJ2-1; maybe TRBD1 (5 bases). Between the trimmed V and J ends, which lost 0 bases and 2 bases, there was a span of 8 bases. This CDR3 comprises 15 residues. From germline, CDR1 is MNHEY and CDR2 SVGAGI. The DNA for the CDR3 is TGTGCCAGCAGTTACTCGACAGCCGCCTACAATGAGCAGTTCTTC. This gives the protein CASSYSTAAYNEQFF.

V gene TRBV7-2 combines with J gene TRBJ2-3; D is perhaps TRBD2 (7 bases). This CDR3 region has 15 residues. Germline V gene lookup returns CDR1 SGHTA and CDR2 FQGNSA. V lost 1 base and J lost 5, with 13 bases in between. CDR3 sequence reads: CASSLGWGGQDTQYF. In DNA, the CDR3 is TGTGCCAGCAGCTTAGGCTGGGGGGGCCAAGATACGCAGTATTTT.

V and J are TRBV13 and TRBJ2-7; D possibly corresponds to TRBD2 (6 bases). Germline-derived CDR1 and CDR2 are PRHDT and FYEKMQ (reference sequence). V was trimmed by 2 bases and J by 7 bases, leaving 15 bases between them. The CDR3 has 14 amino acids. CDR3 bases: TGTGCCAGCAGCTTACGGGGGTTCGCGTGGGAGCAGTACTTC. This gives the protein CASSLRGFAWEQYF.

This chain links TRBV25-1 with TRBJ1-2, with D maybe TRBD1 (5 bases). The CDR3 is 13 residues long. Germline CDR1 and CDR2: MGHDK and SYGVNS. The V gene lost 3 bases and the J gene lost 7 bases, with 12 bases spanning the gap. The CDR3 nucleotides are TGTGCCAGCAGTGATTCAGGGTTCGGTGGCTACACCTTC. It codes for CASSDSGFGGYTF.

The gene calls are TRBV15 and TRBJ1-5; TRBD1 matches at 12 bases. The germline V gene has CDR1 LNHNV and CDR2 YYDKDF (reference sequence). After removal of 0 bases from V and 7 bases from J, the junction contained 10 bases not matched to a gene. The CDR3 runs 18 residues. CDR3 amino acids: CATSREGWGQGARQPQHF. CDR3 nucleotides: TGTGCCACCAGCAGAGAGGGGTGGGGACAGGGGGCGCGACAGCCCCAGCATTTT.

This CDR3 reads CATHDSTGNTEAFF. The CDR3 nucleotides read TGTGCCACCCACGACTCTACAGGGAACACTGAAGCTTTCTTT. The rearrangement uses TRBV6-1 and TRBJ1-1; tentative D call: TRBD1 (5 bases). The V end was cut by 10 bases, the J end by 1 base, with 16 bases between. Per the germline V gene, CDR1 is MNHNS and CDR2 is SASEGT. The CDR3 length is 14 residues.

V usage is TRBV7-6 and J usage is TRBJ1-1; D might be TRBD1 (5 bases). This CDR3 comprises 13 residues. V was trimmed by 0 bases and J by 11 bases, leaving 13 bases between them. CDR1 SGHVS and CDR2 FNYEAQ come from the germline V gene. The CDR3 loop reads CASSLARGSLAFF. The CDR3 DNA reads as TGTGCCAGCAGCTTAGCGCGGGGGTCCCTGGCTTTCTTT.

J is TRBJ1-3 and V is TRBV21-1. TRBV21-1 is a pseudogene. This CDR3 contains 12 residues. DNA of the CDR3: TGTGCCTCCCTCGGGGGAAAGAACACCATATATTTT. Translation: CASLGGKNTIYF.

This clone has a single count. CDR3 DNA sequence: TGTGCCAGCAGCGTAGCTTTGGGGGCCTACGGCTACACCTTC. Translating it yields CASSVALGAYGYTF. The chain employs TRBV9 and TRBJ1-2; D perhaps matches TRBD1 (6 bases). The germline gives CDR1 SGDLS, CDR2 YYNGEE. Trimming pared 0 bases from V and 8 bases from J, leaving 14 bases between. The CDR3 contains 14 residues.

This clone was counted once. This sequence joins TRBV5-4 and TRBJ2-1; 10 bases fit TRBD2. Trimming removed 3 bases from V and 7 bases from J; junction bases left unmatched: 7. CDR3 length equals 15 residues. The germline V gene has CDR1 SGHNT and CDR2 YYREEE (reference sequence). This chain's CDR3 is CASSSRTSGPNEQFF. CDR3 DNA sequence: TGTGCCAGCAGCTCTAGGACTAGCGGCCCAAATGAGCAGTTCTTC.

The chain employs TRBV7-2 and TRBJ2-3, with 10 bases lining up with TRBD2. The CDR3 length is 15 residues. Losses at the gene ends were 2 bases for V and 4 bases for J; bases not matched to a gene: 3. Germline V lookup: CDR1 SGHTA, CDR2 FQGNSA. This CDR3 is CASSLLAGEADTQYF. The CDR3 coding sequence is TGTGCCAGCAGCTTACTAGCGGGAGAGGCAGATACGCAGTATTTT.

V is TRBV30 and J is TRBJ1-6; D is ambiguous. CDR1 is GTSNPN, CDR2 SVGIG, per germline (reference sequence). Trimming left V 0 bases short and J 4 bases short, with 16 bases between. This CDR3 has 17 residues. CDR3 amino acids: CAWSVLGDFPYNSPLHF. CDR3 nucleotide sequence: TGTGCCTGGAGTGTGTTGGGAGATTTCCCATATAATTCACCCCTCCACTTT.

The CDR3 DNA sequence: TGTGCCAGCAGTCGAACCGGACAGAACACTGAAGCTTTCTTT. This translates into CASSRTGQNTEAFF. V and J are TRBV6-5 and TRBJ1-1, with D possibly matching TRBD1 (5 bases). Looked up from germline, CDR1 is MNHEY and CDR2 is SVGAGI. Trimming shortened V by 5 bases and J by 1 base, and 11 bases separated the two germline ends. This CDR3 comprises 14 residues.

The genes are TRBV4-2 and TRBJ2-2; 9 bases agree with TRBD2. The CDR3 has 14 amino acids. The germline gives CDR1 LGHNA, CDR2 YNFKEQ. Trimming removed 1 base from V and 9 bases from J; junction bases left unmatched: 3. CDR3 region: CASSQGTSDWELFF. The CDR3 DNA is TGTGCCAGCAGCCAAGGGACTAGCGACTGGGAGCTGTTTTTT.